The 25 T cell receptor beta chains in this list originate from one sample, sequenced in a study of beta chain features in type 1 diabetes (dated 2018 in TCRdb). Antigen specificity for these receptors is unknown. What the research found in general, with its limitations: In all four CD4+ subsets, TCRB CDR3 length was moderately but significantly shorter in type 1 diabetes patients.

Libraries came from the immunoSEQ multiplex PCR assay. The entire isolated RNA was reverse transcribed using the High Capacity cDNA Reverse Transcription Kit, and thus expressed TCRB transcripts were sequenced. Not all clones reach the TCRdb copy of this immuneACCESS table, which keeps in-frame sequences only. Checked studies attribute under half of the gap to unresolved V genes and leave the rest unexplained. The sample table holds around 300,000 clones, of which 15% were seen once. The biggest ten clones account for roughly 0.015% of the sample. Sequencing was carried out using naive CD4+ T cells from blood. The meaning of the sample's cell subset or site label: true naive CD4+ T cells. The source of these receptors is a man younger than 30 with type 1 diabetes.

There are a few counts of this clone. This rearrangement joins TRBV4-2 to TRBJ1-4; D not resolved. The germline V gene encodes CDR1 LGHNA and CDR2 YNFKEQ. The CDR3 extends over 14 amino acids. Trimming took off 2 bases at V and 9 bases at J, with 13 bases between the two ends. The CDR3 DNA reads TGTGCCAGCAGCCAAATTGGGCCGAGCAAAAAACTGTTTTTT. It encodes CASSQIGPSKKLFF.

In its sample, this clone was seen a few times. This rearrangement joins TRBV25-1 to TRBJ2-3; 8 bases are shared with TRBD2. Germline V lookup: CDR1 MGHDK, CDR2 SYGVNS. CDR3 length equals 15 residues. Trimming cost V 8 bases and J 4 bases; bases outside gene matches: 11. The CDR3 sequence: CASLGAGGRADTQYF. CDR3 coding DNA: TGTGCCAGCTTGGGGGCGGGAGGACGGGCAGATACGCAGTATTTT.

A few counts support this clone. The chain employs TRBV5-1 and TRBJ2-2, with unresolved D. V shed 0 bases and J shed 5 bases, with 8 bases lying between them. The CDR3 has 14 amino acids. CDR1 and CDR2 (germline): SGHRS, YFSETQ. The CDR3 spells CASSLGLRTGELFF. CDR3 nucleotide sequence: TGCGCCAGCAGCTTGGGACTTCGAACCGGGGAGCTGTTTTTT.

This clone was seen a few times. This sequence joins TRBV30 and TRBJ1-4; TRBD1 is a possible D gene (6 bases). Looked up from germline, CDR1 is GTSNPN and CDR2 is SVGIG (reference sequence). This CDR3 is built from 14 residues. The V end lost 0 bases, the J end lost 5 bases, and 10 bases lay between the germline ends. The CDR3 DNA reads TGTGCCTGGAGTGTACGAGGGGGAAATGAAAAACTGTTTTTT. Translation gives CAWSVRGGNEKLFF.

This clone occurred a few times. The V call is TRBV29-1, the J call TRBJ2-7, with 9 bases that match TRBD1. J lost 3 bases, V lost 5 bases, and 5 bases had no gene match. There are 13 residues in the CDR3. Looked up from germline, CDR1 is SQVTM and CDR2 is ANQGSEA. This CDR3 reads CSVKGQGIYEQYF. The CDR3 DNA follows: TGCAGCGTTAAGGGACAGGGAATCTACGAGCAGTACTTC.

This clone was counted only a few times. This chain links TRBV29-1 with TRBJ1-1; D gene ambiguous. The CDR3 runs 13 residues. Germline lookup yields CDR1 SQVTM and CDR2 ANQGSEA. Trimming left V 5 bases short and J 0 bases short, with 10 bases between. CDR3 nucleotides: TGCAGCGTTACTCCCCGCATGAACACTGAAGCTTTCTTT. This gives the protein CSVTPRMNTEAFF.

The CDR3 nucleotides read TGTGCCAGCTCTCTCTTGGAGGGGACGGGGATGAACACTGAAGCTTTCTTT. As protein: CASSLLEGTGMNTEAFF. The chain recombines TRBV18 with TRBJ1-1; a weak D match, TRBD1 (5 bases). The V end lost 6 bases, the J end lost 0 bases, and 20 bases lay between the germline ends. The CDR3 sequence is 17 residues long. CDR1 is KGHSH and CDR2 is LQKENI in the germline V gene.

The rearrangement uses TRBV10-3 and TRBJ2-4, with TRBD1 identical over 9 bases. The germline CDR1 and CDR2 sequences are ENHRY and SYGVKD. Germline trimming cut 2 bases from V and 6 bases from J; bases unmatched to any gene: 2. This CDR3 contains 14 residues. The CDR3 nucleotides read TGTGCCATCAGTGAGCCGGACAGGGGAAACATTCAGTACTTC. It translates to CAISEPDRGNIQYF.

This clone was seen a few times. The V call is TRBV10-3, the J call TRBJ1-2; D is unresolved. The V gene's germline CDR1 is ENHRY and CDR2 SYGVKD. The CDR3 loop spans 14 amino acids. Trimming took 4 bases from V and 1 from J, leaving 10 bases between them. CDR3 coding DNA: TGTGCCATCAGTGGTCCAGGATTTAACTATGGCTACACCTTC. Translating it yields CAISGPGFNYGYTF.

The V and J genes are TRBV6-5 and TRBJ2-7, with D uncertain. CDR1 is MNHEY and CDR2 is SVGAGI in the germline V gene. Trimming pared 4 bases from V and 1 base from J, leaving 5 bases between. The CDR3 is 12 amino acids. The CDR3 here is CASSSESYEQYF. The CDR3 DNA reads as TGTGCCAGCAGTTCAGAATCCTACGAGCAGTACTTC.

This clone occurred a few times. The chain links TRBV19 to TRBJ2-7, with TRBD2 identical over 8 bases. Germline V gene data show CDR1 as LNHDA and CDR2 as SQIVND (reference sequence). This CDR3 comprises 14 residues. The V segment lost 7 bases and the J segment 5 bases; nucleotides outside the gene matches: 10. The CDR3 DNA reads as TGTGCCAGTAAGGTCGGGGGGGGCCTGGACGAGCAGTACTTC. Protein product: CASKVGGGLDEQYF.

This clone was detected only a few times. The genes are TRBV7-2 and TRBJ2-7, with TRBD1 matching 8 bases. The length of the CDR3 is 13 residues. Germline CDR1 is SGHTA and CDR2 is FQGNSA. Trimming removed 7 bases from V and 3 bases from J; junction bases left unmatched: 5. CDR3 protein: CASNRGMLYEQYF. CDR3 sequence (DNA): TGTGCCAGCAACAGGGGGATGCTCTACGAGCAGTACTTC.

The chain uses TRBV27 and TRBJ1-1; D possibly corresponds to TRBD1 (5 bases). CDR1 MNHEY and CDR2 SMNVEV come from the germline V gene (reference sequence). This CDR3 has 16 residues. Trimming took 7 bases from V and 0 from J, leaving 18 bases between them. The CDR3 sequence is CASNHRRATLNTEAFF. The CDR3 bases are TGTGCCAGCAACCACCGCAGGGCCACCTTGAACACTGAAGCTTTCTTT.

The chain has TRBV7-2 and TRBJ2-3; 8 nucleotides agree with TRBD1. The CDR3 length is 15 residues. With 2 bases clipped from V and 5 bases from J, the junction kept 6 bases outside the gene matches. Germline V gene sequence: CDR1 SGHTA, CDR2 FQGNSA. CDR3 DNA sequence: TGTGCCAGCAGCTTACAGGGGGCAAATGGAGATACGCAGTATTTT. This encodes CASSLQGANGDTQYF.

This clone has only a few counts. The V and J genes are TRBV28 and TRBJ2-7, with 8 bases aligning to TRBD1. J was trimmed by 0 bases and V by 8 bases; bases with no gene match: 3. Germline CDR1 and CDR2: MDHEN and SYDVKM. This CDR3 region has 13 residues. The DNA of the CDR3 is TGTGCCAGCCGTGGGACAGGCTCCTACGAGCAGTACTTC. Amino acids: CASRGTGSYEQYF.

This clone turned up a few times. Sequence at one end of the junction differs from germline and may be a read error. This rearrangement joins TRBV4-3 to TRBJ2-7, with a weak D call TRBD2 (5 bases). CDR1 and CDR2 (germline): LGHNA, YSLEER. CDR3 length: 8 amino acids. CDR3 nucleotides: TGCGCCAGCAGCCGCCGGGGCTTC. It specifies CASSRRGF.

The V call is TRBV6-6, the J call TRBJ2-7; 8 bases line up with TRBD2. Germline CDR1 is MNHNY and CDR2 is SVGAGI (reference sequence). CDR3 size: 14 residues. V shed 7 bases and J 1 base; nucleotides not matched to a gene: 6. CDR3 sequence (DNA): TGTGCCAGCAAGGGGCAGCGGGGGTCCTACGAGCAGTACTTC. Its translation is CASKGQRGSYEQYF.

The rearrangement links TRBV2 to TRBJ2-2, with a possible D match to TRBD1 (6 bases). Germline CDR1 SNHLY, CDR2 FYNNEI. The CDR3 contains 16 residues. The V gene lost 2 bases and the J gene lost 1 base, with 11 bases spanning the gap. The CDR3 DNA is TGTGCCAGCAGTGAATCAGGGACATTGAACACCGGGGAGCTGTTTTTT. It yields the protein CASSESGTLNTGELFF.

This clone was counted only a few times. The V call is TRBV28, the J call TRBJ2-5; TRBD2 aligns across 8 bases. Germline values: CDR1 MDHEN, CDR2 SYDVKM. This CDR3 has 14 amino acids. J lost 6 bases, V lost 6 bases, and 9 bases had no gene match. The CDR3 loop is CASRKRGSRQTQYF. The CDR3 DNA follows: TGTGCCAGCAGAAAGCGGGGGAGTCGGCAGACCCAGTACTTC.

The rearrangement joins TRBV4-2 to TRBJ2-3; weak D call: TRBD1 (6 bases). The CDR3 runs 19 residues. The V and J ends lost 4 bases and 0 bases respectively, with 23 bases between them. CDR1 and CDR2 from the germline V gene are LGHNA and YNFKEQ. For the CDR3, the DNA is TGTGCCAGCAGCCCTAACAGGGTTCTATGGCGAGGTAGCACAGATACGCAGTATTTT. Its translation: CASSPNRVLWRGSTDTQYF.

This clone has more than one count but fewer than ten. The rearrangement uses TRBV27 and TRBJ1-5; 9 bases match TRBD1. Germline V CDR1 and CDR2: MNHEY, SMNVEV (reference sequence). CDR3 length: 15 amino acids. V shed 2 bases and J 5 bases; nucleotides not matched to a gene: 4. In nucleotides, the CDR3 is TGTGCCAGCAGTTTAAACAGGGGGCTTGATCAGCCCCAGCATTTT. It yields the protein CASSLNRGLDQPQHF.

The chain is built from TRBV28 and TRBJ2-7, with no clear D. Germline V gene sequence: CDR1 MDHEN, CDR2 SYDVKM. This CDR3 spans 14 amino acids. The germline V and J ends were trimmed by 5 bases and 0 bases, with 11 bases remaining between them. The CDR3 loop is CASSRPRYSYEQYF. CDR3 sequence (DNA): TGTGCCAGCAGTCGTCCGAGATACTCCTACGAGCAGTACTTC.

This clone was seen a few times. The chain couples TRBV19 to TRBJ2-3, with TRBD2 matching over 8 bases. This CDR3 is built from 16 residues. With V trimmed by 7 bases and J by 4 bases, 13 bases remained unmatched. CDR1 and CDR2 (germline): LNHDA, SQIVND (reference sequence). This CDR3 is CASTLSPGLVPDTQYF. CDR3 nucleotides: TGTGCCAGTACCCTCAGCCCGGGACTAGTTCCAGATACGCAGTATTTT. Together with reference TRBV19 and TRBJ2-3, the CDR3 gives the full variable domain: DGGITQSPKYLFRKEGQNVTLSCEQNLNHDAMYWYRQDPGQGLRLIYYSQIVNDFQKGDIAEGYSVSREKKESFPLTVTSAQKNPTAFYLCASTLSPGLVPDTQYFGPGTRLTVL.

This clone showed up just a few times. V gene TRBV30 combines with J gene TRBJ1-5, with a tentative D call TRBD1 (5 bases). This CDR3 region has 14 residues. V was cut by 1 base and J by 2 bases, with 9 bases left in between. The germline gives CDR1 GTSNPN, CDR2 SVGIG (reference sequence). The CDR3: CAWSELQGNQPQHF. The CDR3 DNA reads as TGTGCCTGGAGTGAGTTACAGGGCAATCAGCCCCAGCATTTT.

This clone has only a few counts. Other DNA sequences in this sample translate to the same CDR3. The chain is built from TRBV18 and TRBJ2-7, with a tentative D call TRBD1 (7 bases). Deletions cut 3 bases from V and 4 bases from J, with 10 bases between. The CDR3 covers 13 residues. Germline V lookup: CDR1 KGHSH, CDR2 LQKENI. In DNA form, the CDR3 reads TGTGCCAGCTCACCCCCAGGGGGGTACGAGCAGTACTTC. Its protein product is CASSPPGGYEQYF.